The clone carrying this TCR beta chain was observed at least ten times. Antigen: not known. The CDR3 consists of 16 residues. Germline V CDR1 and CDR2: ENHRY, SYGVKD. Trimming removed 10 bases from V and 1 base from J, with 20 bases in between. TCRdb re-called the 5' RACE reads through MiXCR, storing one row per CDR3 protein. This table holds 40,000 or so distinct CDR3 sequences, around 5% found once. The data originate from a study of spatial heterogeneity in lung cancer. Findings of the study overall: Blood carried ubiquitous expanded tumor TCRs more at resection than follow-up.

Noted time point: sample taken at primary tumor resection. Sequencing covered unsorted whole RNA taken from tumor, nontumor lung or frozen PBMC. 72 TRACERx patients with early, untreated non-small cell lung cancer donated samples. The source was PBMCs, collected at surgery. The genes are TRBV10-3 and TRBJ1-3, with D tentatively TRBD1 (5 bases). The sequence was collected from a female donor with early-stage non-small cell lung cancer. The CDR3 DNA sequence: TGTGCCACCAGACCTTCTGGGGACTCATCTGGAAACACCATATATTTT. The encoded protein is CATRPSGDSSGNTIYF.